These 2 T cell receptor beta chains share one sample of origin, sequenced in a study of identical twins. TCRdb passed the 5' RACE reads through MiXCR, listing each CDR3 protein once. The data contain 500,000 to 550,000 distinct CDR3 sequences, approximately 20% of them singletons. These same records also appear under a second study, on yellow fever vaccine responses in identical twins.

Sequencing used CD4+ T cells sorted from blood. The receptors stem from a woman aged 18-30 years in good health.

This clonotype has a handful of counts. The J gene is TRBJ2-5, the V gene TRBV27; 7 nucleotides match TRBD1. V was pared by 5 bases and J by 5 bases, with 8 bases of the junction left unmatched. Germline CDR1 MNHEY, CDR2 SMNVEV (reference sequence). The CDR3 extends over 14 amino acids. The CDR3 is CASSLTGQGETQYF. CDR3 bases: TGTGCCAGCAGTCTGACAGGGCAGGGGGAGACCCAGTACTTC.

The chain joins TRBV7-7 to TRBJ2-1; 10 positions agree with TRBD2. The germline V gene encodes CDR1 SSHAT and CDR2 FNYEAQ (reference sequence). V lost 2 bases, J lost 6 bases, and 4 bases stayed unmatched. The CDR3 totals 15 residues. The CDR3 nucleotides are TGTGCCAGCAGCTTAACTAGCGGGAAAAGCAATGAGCAGTTCTTC. This gives the protein CASSLTSGKSNEQFF.